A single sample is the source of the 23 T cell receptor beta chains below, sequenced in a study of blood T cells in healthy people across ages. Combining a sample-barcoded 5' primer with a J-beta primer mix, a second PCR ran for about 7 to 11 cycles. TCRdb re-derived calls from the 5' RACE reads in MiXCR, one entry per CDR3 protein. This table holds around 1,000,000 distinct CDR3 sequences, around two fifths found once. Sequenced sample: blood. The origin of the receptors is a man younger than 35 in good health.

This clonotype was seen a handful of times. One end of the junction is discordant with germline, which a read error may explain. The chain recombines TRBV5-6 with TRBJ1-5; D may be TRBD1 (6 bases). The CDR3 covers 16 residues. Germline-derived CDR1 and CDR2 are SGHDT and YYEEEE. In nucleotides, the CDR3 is TGTGCCAGCAGCTCCTTGGGGGCCGACGGCAACCAGCCCCAGCATTTT. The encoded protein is CASSSLGADGNQPQHF.

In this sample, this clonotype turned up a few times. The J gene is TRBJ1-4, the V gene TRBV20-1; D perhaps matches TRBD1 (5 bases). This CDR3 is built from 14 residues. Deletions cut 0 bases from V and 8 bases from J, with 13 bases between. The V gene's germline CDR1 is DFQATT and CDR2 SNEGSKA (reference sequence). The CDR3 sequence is CSARDNGGGEKLFF. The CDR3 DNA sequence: TGCAGTGCTAGAGATAACGGGGGAGGGGAAAAACTGTTTTTT.

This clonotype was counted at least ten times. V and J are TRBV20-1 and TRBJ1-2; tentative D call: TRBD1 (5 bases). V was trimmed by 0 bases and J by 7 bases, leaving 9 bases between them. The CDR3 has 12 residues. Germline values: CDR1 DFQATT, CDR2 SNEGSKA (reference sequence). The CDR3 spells CSARDRGTGYTF. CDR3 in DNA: TGCAGTGCTAGAGATCGGGGGACTGGCTACACCTTC.

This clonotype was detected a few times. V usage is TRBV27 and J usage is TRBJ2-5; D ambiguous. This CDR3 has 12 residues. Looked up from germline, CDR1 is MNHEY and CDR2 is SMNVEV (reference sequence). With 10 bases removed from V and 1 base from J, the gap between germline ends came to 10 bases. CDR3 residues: CAIGRSQETQYF. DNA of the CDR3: TGTGCCATCGGACGGAGCCAAGAGACCCAGTACTTC.

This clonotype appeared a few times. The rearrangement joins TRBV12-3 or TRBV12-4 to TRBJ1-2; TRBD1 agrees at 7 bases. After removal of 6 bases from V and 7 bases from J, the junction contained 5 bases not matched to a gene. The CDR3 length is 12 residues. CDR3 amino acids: CASSQGEGGYTF. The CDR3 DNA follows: TGTGCCAGCAGCCAGGGGGAAGGTGGCTACACCTTC.

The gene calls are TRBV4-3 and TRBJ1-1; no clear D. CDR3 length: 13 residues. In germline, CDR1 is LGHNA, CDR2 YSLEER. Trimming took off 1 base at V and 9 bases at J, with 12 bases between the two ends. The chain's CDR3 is CASSQARKGKAFF. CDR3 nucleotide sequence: TGCGCCAGCAGCCAAGCCCGGAAGGGCAAAGCTTTCTTT.

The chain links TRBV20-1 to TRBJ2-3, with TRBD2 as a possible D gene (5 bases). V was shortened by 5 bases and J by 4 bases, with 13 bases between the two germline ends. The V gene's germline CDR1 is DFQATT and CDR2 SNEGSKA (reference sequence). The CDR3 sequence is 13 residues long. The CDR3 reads CSAPVLDPDTQYF. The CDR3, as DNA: TGCAGTGCTCCCGTACTAGACCCAGATACGCAGTATTTT.

The CDR3 bases are TGTGCCAGCAGCTCAACCGGGAACCTCGACGAGCAGTACTTC. Protein: CASSSTGNLDEQYF. The chain couples TRBV11-2 to TRBJ2-7; TRBD2 is a possible D gene (5 bases). Trimming took off 4 bases at V and 5 bases at J, with 15 bases between the two ends. The CDR3 spans 14 residues. Germline V gene data show CDR1 as SGHAT and CDR2 as FQNNGV.

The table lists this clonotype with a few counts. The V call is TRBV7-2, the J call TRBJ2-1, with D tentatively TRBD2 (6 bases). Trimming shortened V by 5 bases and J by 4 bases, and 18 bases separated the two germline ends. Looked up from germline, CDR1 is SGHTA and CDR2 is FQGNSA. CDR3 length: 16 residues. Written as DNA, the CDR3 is TGTGCCAGCAGCCAACGTGCTTTACGGGGGTACAATGAGCAGTTCTTC. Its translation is CASSQRALRGYNEQFF. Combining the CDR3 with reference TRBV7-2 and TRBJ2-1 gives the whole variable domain GAGVSQSPSNKVTEKGKDVELRCDPISGHTALYWYRQSLGQGLEFLIYFQGNSAPDKSGLPSDRFSAERTGGSVSTLTIQRTQQEDSAVYLCASSQRALRGYNEQFFGPGTRLTVL.

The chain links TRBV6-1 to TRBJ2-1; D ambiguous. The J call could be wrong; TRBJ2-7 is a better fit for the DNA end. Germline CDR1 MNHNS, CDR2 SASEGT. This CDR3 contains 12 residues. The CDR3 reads CASSNVYNEQYF. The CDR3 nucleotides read TGTGCCAGCAGTAACGTCTACAATGAGCAGTACTTC.

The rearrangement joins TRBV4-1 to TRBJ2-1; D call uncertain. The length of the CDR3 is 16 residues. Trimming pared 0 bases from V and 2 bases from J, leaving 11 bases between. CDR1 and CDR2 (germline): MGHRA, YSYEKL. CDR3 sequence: CASSQDARPTYNEQFF. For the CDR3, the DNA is TGCGCCAGCAGCCAAGATGCCAGACCGACCTACAATGAGCAGTTCTTC.

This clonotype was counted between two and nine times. CDR3 in amino acids: CASSEMGSGGLNGYTF. Written as DNA, the CDR3 is TGTGCCAGCAGTGAAATGGGGTCAGGGGGCTTGAATGGCTACACCTTC. The rearrangement links TRBV25-1 to TRBJ1-2; 8 nucleotides align to TRBD1. J gave up 6 bases and V 2 bases, and 11 bases lay outside the gene matches. The CDR3 sequence is 16 residues long. Germline CDR1 is MGHDK and CDR2 is SYGVNS.

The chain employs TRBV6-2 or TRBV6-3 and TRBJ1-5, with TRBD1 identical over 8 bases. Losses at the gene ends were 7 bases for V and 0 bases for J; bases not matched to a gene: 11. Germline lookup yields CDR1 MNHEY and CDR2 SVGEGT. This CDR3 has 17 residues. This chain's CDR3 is CASKQTGTGFSNQPQHF. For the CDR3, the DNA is TGTGCCAGCAAACAAACCGGGACAGGATTTAGCAATCAGCCCCAGCATTTT.

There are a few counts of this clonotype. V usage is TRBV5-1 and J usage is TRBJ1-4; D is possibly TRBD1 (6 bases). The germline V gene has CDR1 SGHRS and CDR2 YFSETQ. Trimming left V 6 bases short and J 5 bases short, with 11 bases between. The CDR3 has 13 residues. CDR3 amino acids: CASKNRVNEKLFF. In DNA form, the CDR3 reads TGCGCCAGCAAGAACAGGGTAAATGAAAAACTGTTTTTT.

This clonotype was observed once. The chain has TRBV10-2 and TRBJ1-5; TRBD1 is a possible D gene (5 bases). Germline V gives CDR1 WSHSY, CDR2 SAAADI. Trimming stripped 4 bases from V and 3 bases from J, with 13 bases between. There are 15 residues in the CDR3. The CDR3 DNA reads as TGCGCCAGCAGTGGTGGCAGGGCCTCCAATCAGCCCCAGCATTTT. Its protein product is CASSGGRASNQPQHF.

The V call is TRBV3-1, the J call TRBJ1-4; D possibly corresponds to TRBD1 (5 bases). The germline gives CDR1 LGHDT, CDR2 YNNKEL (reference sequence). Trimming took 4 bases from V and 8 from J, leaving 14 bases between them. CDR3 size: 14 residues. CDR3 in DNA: TGTGCCAGCAGCCCCCGGGACGGAGAGGAAAAACTGTTTTTT. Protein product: CASSPRDGEEKLFF.

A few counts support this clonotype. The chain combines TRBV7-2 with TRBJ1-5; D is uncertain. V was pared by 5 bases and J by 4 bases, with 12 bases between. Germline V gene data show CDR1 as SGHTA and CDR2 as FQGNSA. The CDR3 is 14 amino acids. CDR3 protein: CASSVPGLNQPQHF. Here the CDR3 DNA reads TGTGCCAGCAGCGTTCCCGGTCTGAATCAGCCCCAGCATTTT.

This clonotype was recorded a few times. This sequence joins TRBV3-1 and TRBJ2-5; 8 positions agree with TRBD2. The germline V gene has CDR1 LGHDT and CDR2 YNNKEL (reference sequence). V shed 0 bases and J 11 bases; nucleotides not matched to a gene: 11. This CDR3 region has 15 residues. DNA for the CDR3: TGTGCCAGCAGCCAAGATAGGGCGACTAGCGTTGTACAGTACTTC. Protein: CASSQDRATSVVQYF.

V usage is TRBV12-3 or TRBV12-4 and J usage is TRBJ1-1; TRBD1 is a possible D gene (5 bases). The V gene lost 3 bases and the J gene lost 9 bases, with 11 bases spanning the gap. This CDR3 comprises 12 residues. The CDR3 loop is CASSFSGRKAFF. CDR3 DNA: TGTGCCAGCAGTTTTTCGGGGCGGAAAGCTTTCTTT.

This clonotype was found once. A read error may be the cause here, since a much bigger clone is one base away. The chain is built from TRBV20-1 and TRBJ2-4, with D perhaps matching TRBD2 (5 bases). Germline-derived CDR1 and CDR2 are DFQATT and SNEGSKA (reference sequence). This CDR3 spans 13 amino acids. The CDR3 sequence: CSTRVSGDNIQYF. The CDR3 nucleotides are TGCAGTACTAGGGTCAGCGGAGATAACATTCAGTACTTC.

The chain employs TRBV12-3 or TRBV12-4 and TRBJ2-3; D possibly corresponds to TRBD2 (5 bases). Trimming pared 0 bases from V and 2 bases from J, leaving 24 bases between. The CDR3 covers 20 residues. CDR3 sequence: CASSLARRGYRPWDTDTQYF. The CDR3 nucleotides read TGTGCCAGCAGTTTAGCGCGTCGAGGGTATAGGCCCTGGGACACAGATACGCAGTATTTT.

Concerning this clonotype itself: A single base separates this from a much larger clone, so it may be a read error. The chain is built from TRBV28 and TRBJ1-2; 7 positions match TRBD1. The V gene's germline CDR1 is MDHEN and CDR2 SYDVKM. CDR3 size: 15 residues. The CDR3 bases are TGTGCCAACAGTAACCCGGACAGGCCCAACTATGGCTACACCTTC. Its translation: CANSNPDRPNYGYTF.

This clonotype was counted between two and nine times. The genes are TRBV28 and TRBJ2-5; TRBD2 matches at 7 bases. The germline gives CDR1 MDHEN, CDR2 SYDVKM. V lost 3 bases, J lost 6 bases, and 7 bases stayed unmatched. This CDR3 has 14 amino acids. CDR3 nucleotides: TGTGCCAGCAGTTTGATAGCGGGTCTACAGACCCAGTACTTC. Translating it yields CASSLIAGLQTQYF.